Listed below are T cell receptor beta chains from one sample, sequenced in a study of molecular identifiers for immune sequencing clone quantification. From the PCR reads, TCRdb called clonotypes with MiXCR, one entry per CDR3 protein. The sample carries some 580,000 distinct CDR3 sequences, about 25% recorded once. The specimen was naive CD8+ T cells from blood, with Jurkat cell RNA spiked in. These receptors were collected from a human donor in good health. Some libraries in this study had Jurkat cell RNA spiked in. CDR3s include the opening cysteine and the closing phenylalanine or tryptophan. D genes are given only for firm matches. Clone size is not always given. Where it is, it says once, few, many or a class for expanded clones.

d_call clone_size j_call v_call cdr3_nt cdr3_aa
NA NA TRBJ1-1 TRBV29-1 TGCAGCGTTTTTGGGGGCCCCGAACCGAAACTTAACACTGAAGCTTTCTTT CSVFGGPEPKLNTEAFF
NA few TRBJ1-1 TRBV3-1 TGTGCCAGCAGCCAAGGGGGACTGAGGACTGAAGCTTTCTTT CASSQGGLRTEAFF
NA few TRBJ2-7 TRBV12-3/TRBV12-4 TGTGCCAGCAGTTTATCCTCTGAAGGGGGTTACGAGCAGTACTTC CASSLSSEGGYEQYF
NA many TRBJ1-1 TRBV27 TGTGCCAGCAGGTTGGGCAGCCCGAACACTGAAGCTTTCTTT CASRLGSPNTEAFF
TRBD1 many TRBJ1-1 TRBV7-9 TGTGCCAGCGGATCGACAGGGGTGAACACTGAAGCTTTCTTT CASGSTGVNTEAFF
NA few TRBJ2-5 TRBV12-3/TRBV12-4 TGTGCCAGCAGCCCAAGGGACATCCCCCAAGAGACCCAGTACTTC CASSPRDIPQETQYF
NA NA TRBJ1-2 TRBV12-3/TRBV12-4 TGTGCCAGCAGTTTACCGGTGAACTATGGCTACACCTTC CASSLPVNYGYTF
TRBD2 many TRBJ2-7 TRBV20-1 TGCAGTGCCCCCAAGGGAGGGGACGAGCAGTACTTC CSAPKGGDEQYF
NA NA TRBJ1-2 TRBV7-2 TGTGCCAGCAGCTTAGCAAAGACGCGTGGCGACGGCTACACCTTC CASSLAKTRGDGYTF
NA NA TRBJ1-3 TRBV19 TGTGTCAGTAGTATACCTTCAATTCCCCCACACGGAGGGCCTGGAAACGCCATATATTTT CVSSIPSIPPHGGPGNAIYF
TRBD1 NA TRBJ1-2 TRBV4-1 TGCGCCAGCAGCCGAGGTACAGGACAGGGCTATGGCTACACCTTC CASSRGTGQGYGYTF
NA many TRBJ2-3 TRBV7-6 TGTGCCAGCAGCTTAGGCCGGACGGATACGCAGTATTTT CASSLGRTDTQYF
NA few TRBJ1-2 TRBV25-1 TGTGCCAGAACGGCCATACCCTATGGCTACACCTTC CARTAIPYGYTF
TRBD1 many TRBJ1-2 TRBV27 TGTGCCAGCAGTCCCATGACAGGGGGCGGGTCTGGCTACACCTTC CASSPMTGGGSGYTF
TRBD1 NA TRBJ2-1 TRBV11-2 TGTACCAGCAGCTTAGTGGAACAGGGGGCCTACAATAAGCAGTTCTTC CTSSLVEQGAYNKQFF
NA NA TRBJ2-7 TRBV12-3/TRBV12-4 TGTGCCAGCAGTTTCGCTCATAACAGGTTTCCCTACGAGCAGTACTTC CASSFAHNRFPYEQYF
NA NA TRBJ1-6 TRBV18 TGTGCCAGCTCACCCCCCAACGGTTCGGGTTCACCCCTCCACTTT CASSPPNGSGSPLHF
NA NA TRBJ2-1 TRBV4-1 TGCGCCAGCAGCCAGCAGGAGCTGTCCTACAATGAGCAGTTCTTC CASSQQELSYNEQFF
TRBD1 many TRBJ2-7 TRBV18 TGTGCCAGCTCTCACGGACAGGTAACCTACGAGCAGTACTTC CASSHGQVTYEQYF
TRBD1 few TRBJ1-1 TRBV7-9 TGTGCCAGCAGCGCATCGACAGGGGGAAAAGGGGCGGCTTTCTTT CASSASTGGKGAAFF
NA once TRBJ1-6 TRBV27 TGTGCCAGCAGACTGACAGGAGACAATTCACCCCCCCACTTT CASRLTGDNSPPHF
NA many TRBJ1-2 TRBV5-1 TGCGCCAGCAGCTTCGACATAGCTAACTATGGCTACACCTTC CASSFDIANYGYTF
TRBD2 many TRBJ2-3 TRBV4-3 TGCGCCAGCAGCCCCGGGACTAGCTCAGATACGCAGTATTTT CASSPGTSSDTQYF
NA many TRBJ2-5 TRBV29-1 TGCAGCGTTGATAGTTATTCCCAAGAGACCCAGTACTTC CSVDSYSQETQYF
NA few TRBJ2-7 TRBV5-4 TGTGCCAGCAGCTTACAACCACTTTACGAGCAGTACTTC CASSLQPLYEQYF
NA few TRBJ2-1 TRBV10-3 TGTGCCATCGCCGACCCTGGACGGAGCTCCTACAATGAGCAGTTCTTC CAIADPGRSSYNEQFF
TRBD1 NA TRBJ2-7 TRBV7-6 TGTGCCAGCAGCCTGGGACAGGGGTTTCCCTACGAGCAGTACTTC CASSLGQGFPYEQYF
NA few TRBJ2-7 TRBV12-3/TRBV12-4 TGTGCCAGCAGTTCCCTACCCGTGACTAGTTCCTACGAGCAGTACTTC CASSSLPVTSSYEQYF